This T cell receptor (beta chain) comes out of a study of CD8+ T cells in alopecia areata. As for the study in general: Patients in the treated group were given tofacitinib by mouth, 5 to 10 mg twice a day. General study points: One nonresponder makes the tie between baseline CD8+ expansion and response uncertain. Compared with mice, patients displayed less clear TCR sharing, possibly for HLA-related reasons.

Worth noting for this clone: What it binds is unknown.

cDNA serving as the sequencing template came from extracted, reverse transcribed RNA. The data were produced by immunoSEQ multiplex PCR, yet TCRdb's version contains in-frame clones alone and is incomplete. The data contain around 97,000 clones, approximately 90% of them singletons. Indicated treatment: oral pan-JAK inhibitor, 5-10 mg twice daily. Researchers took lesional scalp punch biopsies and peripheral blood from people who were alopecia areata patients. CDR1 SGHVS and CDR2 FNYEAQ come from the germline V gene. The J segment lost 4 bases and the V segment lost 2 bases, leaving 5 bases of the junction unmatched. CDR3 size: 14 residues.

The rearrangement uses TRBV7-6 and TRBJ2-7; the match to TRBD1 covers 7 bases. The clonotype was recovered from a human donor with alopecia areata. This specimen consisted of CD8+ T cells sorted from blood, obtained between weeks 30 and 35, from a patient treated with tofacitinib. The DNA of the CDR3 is TGTGCCAGCAGCTTACAGGGGGAGATTTACGAGCAGTACTTC. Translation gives CASSLQGEIYEQYF.